This TCR beta chain originates from a study of patients and donors after allogeneic stem cell transplantation (dated by TCRdb to 2020 to 2022). CDR1 and CDR2 are read off the germline V gene as KGHDR and SFDVKD. Germline trimming: 5 bases from V, 1 base from J; junction bases outside gene matches: 5. The CDR3 spans 16 residues, from the cysteine through the phenylalanine. The sequence is cut down to CDR3 DNA, 48 bases in frame from base 1. In this sample, this clonotype turned up a few times. The antigen it binds to is not known. Per-base quality was not reported, and no clone a single base away is much larger than it. The library was built by means of RT-PCR. Sequencing instrument: NextSeq 550. TCRdb handled the public reads itself, with Q25 trimming in fastp and clone calling in MiXCR, and kept productive beta chains. Each record represents a unique CDR3 protein, reported with the most common genes and DNA among its rows. This sample lists 150,000 to 200,000 distinct CDR3 sequences; approximately 31% were detected once. In total, the top ten clones hold 2.5% to 3.5% of the sample.

The rearrangement combines TRBV24-1 with TRBJ2-5, and 11 bases in between align with TRBD2. The material sequenced was blood, either unsorted or a sorted T cell fraction (not recorded which). This receptor was obtained from a human donor who was either an allogeneic HSCT recipient or a stem cell or donor lymphocyte infusion donor (not recorded which). It is not recorded whose cells these are; they may come from a transplant donor. The sequence in DNA is TGTGCCACCAGTGCCGGACTAGCGGGCAGCCAAGAGACCCAGTACTTC. The resulting protein is CATSAGLAGSQETQYF.